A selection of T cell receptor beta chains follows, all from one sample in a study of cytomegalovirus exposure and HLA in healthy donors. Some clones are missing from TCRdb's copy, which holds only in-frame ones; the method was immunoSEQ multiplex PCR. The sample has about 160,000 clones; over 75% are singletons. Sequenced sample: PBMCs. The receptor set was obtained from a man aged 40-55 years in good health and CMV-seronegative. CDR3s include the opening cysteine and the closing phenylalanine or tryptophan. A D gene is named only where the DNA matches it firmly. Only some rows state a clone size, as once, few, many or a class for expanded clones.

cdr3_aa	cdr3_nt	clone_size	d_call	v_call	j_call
CAWNSAPRDSSYEQYF	TGTGCCTGGAATAGCGCACCCCGGGACAGCTCCTACGAGCAGTACTTC	once	TRBD1	TRBV30	TRBJ2-7
CASSLARTEGNSPLHF	TGTGCCAGCAGCTTAGCCCGGACAGAAGGGAATTCACCCCTCCACTTT	once	-	TRBV7-8	TRBJ1-6
CASSGGDGEAFF	TGCGCCAGCTCCGGGGGGGACGGTGAAGCTTTCTTT	once	-	TRBV5-1	TRBJ1-1
CTSPTSLDTQYF	TGCACCAGCCCTACTAGCTTGGATACGCAGTATTTT	-	-	TRBV10-1	TRBJ2-3
CASSGGGTGYDEQYF	TGTGCCAGCAGCGGCGGAGGGACAGGGTATGACGAGCAGTACTTC	few	TRBD1	TRBV9	TRBJ2-7
CASSQPGQILEAFF	TGCGCCAGCAGCCAACCGGGACAGATCTTGGAAGCTTTCTTT	once	TRBD1	TRBV4-1	TRBJ1-1
CASSPRGAGGSYNEQFF	TGCGCCAGCAGCCCCCGGGGTGCGGGGGGCTCCTACAATGAGCAGTTCTTC	-	TRBD2	TRBV4-3	TRBJ2-1
CAIETGANVLTF	TGTGCCATCGAGACTGGGGCCAACGTCCTGACTTTC	-	-	TRBV10-3	TRBJ2-6
CASSLSRTGGGYEQYF	TGTGCCAGCAGCTTGAGCCGAACAGGGGGCGGCTACGAGCAGTACTTC	-	TRBD1	TRBV7-9	TRBJ2-7
CASSTGPTEAFF	TGTGCCAGCTCGACAGGGCCCACTGAAGCTTTCTTT	-	TRBD1	TRBV27	TRBJ1-1
CASGRDRGRRDTQYF	TGTGCTAGTGGACGGGACAGGGGCCGCCGGGATACGCAGTATTTT	-	TRBD1	TRBV12-5	TRBJ2-3
CASSEALLLAGDGEEQFF	TGTGCCAGCAGTGAAGCCCTACTACTAGCGGGGGACGGGGAGGAGCAGTTCTTC	-	TRBD2	TRBV2	TRBJ2-1
CASSQTPGVTEAFF	TGTGCCAGCAGTCAAACCCCGGGAGTTACTGAAGCTTTCTTT	-	-	TRBV7-6	TRBJ1-1
CAISEMGPGGELFF	TGTGCCATCAGTGAAATGGGGCCCGGCGGGGAGCTGTTTTTT	-	-	TRBV10-3	TRBJ2-2
CASKTYRGQETQYF	TGCGCCAGCAAGACTTACAGGGGGCAAGAGACCCAGTACTTC	-	TRBD1	TRBV5-1	TRBJ2-5
CASSSPGGWTEAFF	TGTGCCAGCAGTTCCCCGGGTGGGTGGACTGAAGCTTTCTTT	-	-	TRBV28	TRBJ1-1
CASSEHRGGGLDTQYF	TGCGCCAGCAGTGAGCACCGTGGCGGGGGGTTGGATACGCAGTATTTT	-	TRBD2	TRBV10-1	TRBJ2-3
CATSRRAYYEQYF	TGTGCCACCAGCAGACGCGCCTACTACGAGCAGTACTTC	-	-	TRBV15	TRBJ2-7
CASSPLEAYGYTF	TGTGCCAGCTCACCATTGGAGGCCTATGGCTACACCTTC	-	-	TRBV18	TRBJ1-2
CASSQTSTEAFF	TGTGCCAGCAGCCAAACGAGCACTGAAGCTTTCTTT	-	-	TRBV4-2	TRBJ1-1
CASSPRPTPDEQYF	TGTGCCAGCAGCCCCCGGCCGACACCCGACGAGCAGTACTTC	-	-	TRBV7-9	TRBJ2-7
CASTQGQLYGYTF	TGTGCCAGCACCCAAGGACAGCTCTATGGCTACACCTTC	-	-	TRBV7-9	TRBJ1-2
CAWSRDRGLHTEAFF	TGTGCCTGGAGTAGGGACAGGGGGCTCCACACTGAAGCTTTCTTT	-	TRBD1	TRBV30	TRBJ1-1
CASSSGPGRAELAKNIQYF	TGCGCCAGCAGCTCGGGCCCCGGCAGGGCCGAACTAGCCAAAAACATTCAGTACTTC	-	-	TRBV5-1	TRBJ2-4
CASSFASNEQYF	TGCGCCAGCAGCTTCGCTAGTAACGAGCAGTACTTC	once	-	TRBV5-1	TRBJ2-7
CASSLRGTSTDTQYF	TGCGCCAGCAGCTTGAGAGGGACTAGCACAGATACGCAGTATTTT	-	-	TRBV5-1	TRBJ2-3
CASRPWRENTEAFF	TGTGCCAGCAGACCATGGCGGGAAAACACTGAAGCTTTCTTT	-	-	TRBV7-2	TRBJ1-1
CASSLDPRDYLTGELFF	TGTGCCAGCAGCTTGGACCCCCGGGACTACCTCACCGGGGAGCTGTTTTTT	-	TRBD2	TRBV5-8	TRBJ2-2
CASSSSGGVSRKNEQFF	TGTGCCAGCAGTTCTAGCGGGGGGGTCTCAAGAAAGAATGAGCAGTTCTTC	-	TRBD2	TRBV27	TRBJ2-1
CASSLWTANNEQFF	TGCGCCAGCAGCTTATGGACAGCTAACAATGAGCAGTTCTTC	-	-	TRBV5-1	TRBJ2-1
CASSQAKAGGYNEQFF	TGCGCCAGCAGCCAAGCGAAAGCGGGGGGCTACAATGAGCAGTTCTTC	-	TRBD2	TRBV4-3	TRBJ2-1
CASSDWGEYYGYTF	TGTGCCAGCAGTGATTGGGGGGAATACTATGGCTACACCTTC	-	-	TRBV25-1	TRBJ1-2
CASSKTSGVSTDTQYF	TGTGCCAGCAGCAAGACTAGCGGGGTTAGCACAGATACGCAGTATTTT	-	TRBD2	TRBV7-9	TRBJ2-3
CASSAGSGSTDTQYF	TGTGCCAGCAGCGCCGGTTCAGGGAGCACAGATACGCAGTATTTT	-	-	TRBV9	TRBJ2-3
CASSSRTGFYEQYF	TGTGCCAGCAGCTCCAGGACAGGATTCTACGAGCAGTACTTC	-	TRBD1	TRBV6-5	TRBJ2-7
CASSARTGITSGANVLTF	TGTGCCAGTAGTGCCCGGACAGGGATAACCTCTGGGGCCAACGTCCTGACTTTC	-	TRBD1	TRBV19	TRBJ2-6
CASSERSGGSYEQYF	TGTGCCAGCAGCGAGCGTTCAGGGGGGTCCTACGAGCAGTACTTC	-	-	TRBV9	TRBJ2-7
CASSYLSALQNTEAFF	TGTGCCAGCAGTTACTTATCAGCACTACAGAACACTGAAGCTTTCTTT	-	-	TRBV6-5	TRBJ1-1
CASLRDLNTGELFF	TGTGCCAGCCTGAGGGACTTGAACACCGGGGAGCTGTTTTTT	-	-	TRBV28	TRBJ2-2
CASSQSGQGYYEQYF	TGTGCCAGCAGTCAATCTGGACAGGGTTACTACGAGCAGTACTTC	-	TRBD1	TRBV6-5	TRBJ2-7